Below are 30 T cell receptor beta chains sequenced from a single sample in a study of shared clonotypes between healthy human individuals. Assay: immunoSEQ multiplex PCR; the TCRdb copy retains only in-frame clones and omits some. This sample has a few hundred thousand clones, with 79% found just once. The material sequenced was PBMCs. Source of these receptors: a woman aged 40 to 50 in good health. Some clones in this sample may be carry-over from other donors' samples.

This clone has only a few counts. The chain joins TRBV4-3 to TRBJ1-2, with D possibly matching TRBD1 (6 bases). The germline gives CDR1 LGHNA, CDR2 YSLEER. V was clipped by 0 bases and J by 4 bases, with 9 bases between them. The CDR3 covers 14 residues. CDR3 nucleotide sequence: TGCGCCAGCAGCCAAGACCAGGGGCTCTATGGCTACACCTTC. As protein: CASSQDQGLYGYTF.

CDR3 residues: CASSSDGTVYGYTF. In nucleotides, the CDR3 is TGTGCCAGCAGTTCGGACGGGACCGTATATGGCTACACCTTC. The chain joins TRBV28 to TRBJ1-2, with a weak D call TRBD1 (5 bases). The CDR3 spans 14 residues. V dropped 4 bases and J dropped 5 bases, with 14 bases sitting between them. CDR1 is MDHEN and CDR2 is SYDVKM in the germline V gene.

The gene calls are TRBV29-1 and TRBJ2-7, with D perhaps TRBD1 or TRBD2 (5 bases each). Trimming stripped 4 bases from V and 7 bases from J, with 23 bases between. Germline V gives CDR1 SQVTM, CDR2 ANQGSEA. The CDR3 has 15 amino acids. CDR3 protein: CSVGPGWGMLGEQYF. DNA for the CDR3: TGCAGCGTTGGGCCAGGTTGGGGGATGTTGGGGGAGCAGTACTTC.

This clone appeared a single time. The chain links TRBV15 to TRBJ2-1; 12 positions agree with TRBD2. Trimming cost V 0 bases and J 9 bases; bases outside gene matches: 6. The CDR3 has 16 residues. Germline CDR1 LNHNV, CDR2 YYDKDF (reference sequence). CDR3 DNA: TGTGCCACCAGCAGAGATAGAGCTAGCGGGAGGGCTGAGCAGTTCTTC. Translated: CATSRDRASGRAEQFF.

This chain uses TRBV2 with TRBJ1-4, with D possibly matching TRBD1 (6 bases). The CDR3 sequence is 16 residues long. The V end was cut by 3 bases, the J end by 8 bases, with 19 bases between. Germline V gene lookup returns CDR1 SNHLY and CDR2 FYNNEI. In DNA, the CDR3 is TGTGCCAGCAGTGATTCGGGGCAAGGGGGGATGGAAAAACTGTTTTTT. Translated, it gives CASSDSGQGGMEKLFF.

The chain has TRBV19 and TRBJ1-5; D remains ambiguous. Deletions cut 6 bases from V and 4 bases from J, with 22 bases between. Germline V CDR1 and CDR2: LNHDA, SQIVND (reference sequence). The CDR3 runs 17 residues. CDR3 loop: CASSNQNGNLRNQPQHF. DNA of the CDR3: TGTGCCAGTAGCAACCAAAACGGTAATTTGCGGAATCAGCCCCAGCATTTT.

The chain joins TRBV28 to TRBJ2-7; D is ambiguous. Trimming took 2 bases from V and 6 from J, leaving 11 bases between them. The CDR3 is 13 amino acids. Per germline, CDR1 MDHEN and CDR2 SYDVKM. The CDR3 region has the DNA TGTGCCAGCAGTTTAACGTATGAGGTCGAGCAGTACTTC. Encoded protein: CASSLTYEVEQYF. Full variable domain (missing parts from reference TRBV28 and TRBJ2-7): DVKVTQSSRYLVKRTGEKVFLECVQDMDHENMFWYRQDPGLGLRLIYFSYDVKMKEKGDIPEGYSVSREKKERFSLILESASTNQTSMYLCASSLTYEVEQYFGPGTRLTVT.

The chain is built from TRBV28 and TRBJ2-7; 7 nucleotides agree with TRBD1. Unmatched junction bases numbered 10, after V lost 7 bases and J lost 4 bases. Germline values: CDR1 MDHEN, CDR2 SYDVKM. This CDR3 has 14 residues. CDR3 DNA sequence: TGTGCCAGCACCATCGGCCAGGGGGTATACGAGCAGTACTTC. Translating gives CASTIGQGVYEQYF.

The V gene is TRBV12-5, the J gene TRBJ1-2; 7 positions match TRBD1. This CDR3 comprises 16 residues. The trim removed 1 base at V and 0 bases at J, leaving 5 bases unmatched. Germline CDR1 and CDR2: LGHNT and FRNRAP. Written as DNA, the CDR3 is TGTGCTAGTGGTTTGGCCGCAGGGACAGCTAACTATGGCTACACCTTC. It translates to CASGLAAGTANYGYTF.

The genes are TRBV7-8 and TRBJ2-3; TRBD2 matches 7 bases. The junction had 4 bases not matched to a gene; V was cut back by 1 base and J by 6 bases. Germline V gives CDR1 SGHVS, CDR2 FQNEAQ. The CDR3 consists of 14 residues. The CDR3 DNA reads TGTGCCAGCAGCTTAGGGCGGGAGTGGGATACGCAGTATTTT. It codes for CASSLGREWDTQYF.

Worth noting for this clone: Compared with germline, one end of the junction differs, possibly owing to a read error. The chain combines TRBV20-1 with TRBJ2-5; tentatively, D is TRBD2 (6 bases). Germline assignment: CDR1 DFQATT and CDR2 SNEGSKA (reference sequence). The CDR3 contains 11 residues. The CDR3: CSALSASGFNF. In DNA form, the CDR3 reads TGCAGTGCTTTATCGGCCAGCGGGTTCAACTTC.

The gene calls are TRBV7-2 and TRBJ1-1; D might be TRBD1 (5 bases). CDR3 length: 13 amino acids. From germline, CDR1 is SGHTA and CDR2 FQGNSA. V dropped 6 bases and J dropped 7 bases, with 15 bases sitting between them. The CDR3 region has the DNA TGTGCCAGCAGTTATCGCCCGGGGCTTGAAGCTTTCTTT. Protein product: CASSYRPGLEAFF.

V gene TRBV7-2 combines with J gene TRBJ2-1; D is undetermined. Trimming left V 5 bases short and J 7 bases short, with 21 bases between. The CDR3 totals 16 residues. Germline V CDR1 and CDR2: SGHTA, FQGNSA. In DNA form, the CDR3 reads TGTGCCAGCAGCACCCACCTTTTGAGGTATGTAAATGAGCAGTTCTTC. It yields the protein CASSTHLLRYVNEQFF.

CDR3 DNA sequence: TGTGCCTGGAGTCGACTAGCGGGCACAGATACGCAGTATTTT. Translating it yields CAWSRLAGTDTQYF. The genes are TRBV30 and TRBJ2-3, with 9 nucleotides matching TRBD2. The ends lost 2 bases at V and 1 base at J; junction bases unmatched: 1. The CDR3 loop spans 14 amino acids. Germline V CDR1 and CDR2: GTSNPN, SVGIG (reference sequence).

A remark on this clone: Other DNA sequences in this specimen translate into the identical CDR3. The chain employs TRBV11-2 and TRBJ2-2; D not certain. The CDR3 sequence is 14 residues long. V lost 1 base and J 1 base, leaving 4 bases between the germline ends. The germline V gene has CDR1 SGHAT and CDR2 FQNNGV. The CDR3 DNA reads TGTGCCAGCAGCTTAGGCCGGAACACCGGGGAGCTGTTTTTT. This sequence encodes CASSLGRNTGELFF.

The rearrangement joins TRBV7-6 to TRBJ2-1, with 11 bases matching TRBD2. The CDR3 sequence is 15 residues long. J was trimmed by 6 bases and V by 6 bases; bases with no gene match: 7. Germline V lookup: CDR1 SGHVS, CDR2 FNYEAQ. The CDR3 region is CASRATSGMFNEQFF. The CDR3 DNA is TGTGCCAGCAGGGCGACTAGCGGGATGTTCAATGAGCAGTTCTTC.

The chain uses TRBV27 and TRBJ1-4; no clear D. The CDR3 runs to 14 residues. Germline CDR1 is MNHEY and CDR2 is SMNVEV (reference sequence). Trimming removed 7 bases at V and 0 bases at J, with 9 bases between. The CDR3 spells CASKQEPTNEKLFF. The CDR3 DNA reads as TGTGCCAGCAAGCAAGAACCAACTAATGAAAAACTGTTTTTT.

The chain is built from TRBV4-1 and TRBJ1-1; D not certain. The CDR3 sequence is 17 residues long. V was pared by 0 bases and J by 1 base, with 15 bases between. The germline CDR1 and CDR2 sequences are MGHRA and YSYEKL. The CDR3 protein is CASSQEASWASNTEAFF. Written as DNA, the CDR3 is TGCGCCAGCAGCCAAGAAGCTAGCTGGGCATCGAACACTGAAGCTTTCTTT.

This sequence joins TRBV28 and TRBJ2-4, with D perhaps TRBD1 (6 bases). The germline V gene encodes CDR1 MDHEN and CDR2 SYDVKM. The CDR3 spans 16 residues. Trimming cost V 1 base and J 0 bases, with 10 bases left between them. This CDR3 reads CASSLFWDTAKNIQYF. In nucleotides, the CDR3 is TGTGCCAGCAGTTTATTTTGGGACACAGCCAAAAACATTCAGTACTTC.

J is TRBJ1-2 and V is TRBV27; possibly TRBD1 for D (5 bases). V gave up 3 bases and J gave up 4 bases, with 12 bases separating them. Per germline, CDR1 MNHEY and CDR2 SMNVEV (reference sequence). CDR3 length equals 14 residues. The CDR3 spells CASSLGRVGYGYTF. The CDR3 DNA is TGTGCCAGCAGTTTGGGACGCGTTGGCTATGGCTACACCTTC.

The CDR3 sequence: CASSSNAREAFF. In DNA form, the CDR3 reads TGTGCCAGCAGTTCCAATGCCAGAGAAGCTTTCTTT. The J gene is TRBJ1-1, the V gene TRBV28; D is unclear. The CDR3 loop spans 12 amino acids. V shed 4 bases and J shed 8 bases, with 11 bases lying between them. Germline lookup yields CDR1 MDHEN and CDR2 SYDVKM.

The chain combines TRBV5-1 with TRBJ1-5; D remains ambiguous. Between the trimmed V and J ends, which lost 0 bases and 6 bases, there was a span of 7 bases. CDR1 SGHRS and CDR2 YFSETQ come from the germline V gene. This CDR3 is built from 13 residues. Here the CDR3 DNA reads TGCGCCAGCAGCTTGGATGTCGGTCAGCCCCAGCATTTT. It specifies CASSLDVGQPQHF.

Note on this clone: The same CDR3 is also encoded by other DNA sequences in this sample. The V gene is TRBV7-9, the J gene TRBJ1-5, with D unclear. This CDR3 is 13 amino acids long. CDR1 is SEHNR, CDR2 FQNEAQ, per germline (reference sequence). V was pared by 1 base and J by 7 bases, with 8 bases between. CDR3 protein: CASSLEGGQPQHF. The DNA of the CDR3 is TGTGCCAGCAGCTTAGAGGGTGGGCAGCCCCAGCATTTT.

CDR3 in amino acids: CASSEGLAGVGELFF. CDR3 DNA sequence: TGTGCCAGCAGTGAGGGACTAGCGGGAGTCGGGGAGCTGTTTTTT. The chain is built from TRBV6-4 and TRBJ2-2; 14 bases align to TRBD2. The trim removed 3 bases at V and 7 bases at J, leaving 1 base unmatched. The CDR3 has 15 amino acids. Germline loops: CDR1 MRHNA, CDR2 SNTAGT.

The CDR3 here is CASIQGLNYGYTF. The CDR3 region has the DNA TGTGCCAGCATACAGGGGTTAAACTATGGCTACACCTTC. V usage is TRBV21-1 and J usage is TRBJ1-2; TRBD1 reflects the table's D call only, with no check against the DNA. TRBV21-1 is marked as a pseudogene. The CDR3 totals 13 residues.

DNA for the CDR3: TGTGCCAGCAGCTACAGGTATCAAGAGACCCAGTACTTC. Amino acids: CASSYRYQETQYF. The chain combines TRBV7-2 with TRBJ2-5; D might be TRBD1 (5 bases). V lost 4 bases, J lost 2 bases, and 8 bases lay in between. This CDR3 is 13 amino acids long. Germline V gives CDR1 SGHTA, CDR2 FQGNSA.

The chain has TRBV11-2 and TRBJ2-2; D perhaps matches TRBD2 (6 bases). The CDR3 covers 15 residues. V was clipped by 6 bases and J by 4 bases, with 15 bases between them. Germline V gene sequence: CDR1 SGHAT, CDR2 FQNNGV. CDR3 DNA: TGTGCCAGCAGAATCCGGGACTTAAGCACCGGGGAGCTGTTTTTT. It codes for CASRIRDLSTGELFF.

The CDR3 sequence: CATSRTSGALSYNEQFF. The DNA of the CDR3 is TGTGCCACCAGCAGGACTAGCGGGGCTCTCTCCTACAATGAGCAGTTCTTC. The chain recombines TRBV15 with TRBJ2-1; 11 bases are a match to TRBD2. Per germline, CDR1 LNHNV and CDR2 YYDKDF (reference sequence). The length of the CDR3 is 17 residues. After removal of 3 bases from V and 0 bases from J, the junction contained 4 bases not matched to a gene.

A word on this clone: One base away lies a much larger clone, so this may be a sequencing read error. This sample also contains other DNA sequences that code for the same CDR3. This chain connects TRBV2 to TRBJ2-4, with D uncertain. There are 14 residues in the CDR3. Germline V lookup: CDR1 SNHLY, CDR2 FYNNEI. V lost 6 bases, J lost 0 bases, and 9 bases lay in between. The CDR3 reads CASSGSLAKNIQYF. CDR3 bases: TGTGCCAGCAGCGGCTCCCTAGCCAAAAACATTCAGTACTTC.

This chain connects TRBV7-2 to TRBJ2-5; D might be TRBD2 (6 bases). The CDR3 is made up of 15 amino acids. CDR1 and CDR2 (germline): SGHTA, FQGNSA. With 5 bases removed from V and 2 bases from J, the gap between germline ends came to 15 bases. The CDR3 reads CASSIRRGPQETQYF. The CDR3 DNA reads TGTGCCAGCAGCATACGGAGGGGACCACAAGAGACCCAGTACTTC.